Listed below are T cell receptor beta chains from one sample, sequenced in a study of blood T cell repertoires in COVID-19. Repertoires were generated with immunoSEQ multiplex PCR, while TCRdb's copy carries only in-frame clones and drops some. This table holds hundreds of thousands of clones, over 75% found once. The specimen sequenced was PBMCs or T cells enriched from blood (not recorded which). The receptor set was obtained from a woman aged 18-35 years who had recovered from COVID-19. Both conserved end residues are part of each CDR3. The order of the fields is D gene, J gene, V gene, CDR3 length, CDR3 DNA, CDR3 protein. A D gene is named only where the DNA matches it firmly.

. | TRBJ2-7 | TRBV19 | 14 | TGTGCCAGTAGTATCGGCGGGCTCTCCTACGAGCAGTACTTC | CASSIGGLSYEQYF
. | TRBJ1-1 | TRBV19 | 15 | TGTGCCAGTAGTATACGTCAGGGTATGAACACTGAAGCTTTCTTT | CASSIRQGMNTEAFF
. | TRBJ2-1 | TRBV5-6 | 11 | TGTGCCAGCAGCTTGGCCCTGGAGCAGTTCTTC | CASSLALEQFF
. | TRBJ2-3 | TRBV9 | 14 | TGTGCCAGCAGCGTAGACGGGAACACAGATACGCAGTATTTT | CASSVDGNTDTQYF
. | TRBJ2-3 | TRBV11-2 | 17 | TGTGCCAGCAGCCCCGGGGATGGGCCAGCTAGCACAGATACGCAGTATTTT | CASSPGDGPASTDTQYF
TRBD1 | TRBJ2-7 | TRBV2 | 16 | TGTGCCAGCAGTGAAGACCTGGGACAGGGCTCCTACGAGCAGTACTTC | CASSEDLGQGSYEQYF
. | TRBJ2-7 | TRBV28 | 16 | TGTGCCAGCAGTTTGGGAGCGGGTTCCCTCTCCTACGAGCAGTACTTC | CASSLGAGSLSYEQYF
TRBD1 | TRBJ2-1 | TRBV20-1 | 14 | TGCAGTGCTAGTGGGACAGGGATTGGCAATGAGCAGTTCTTC | CSASGTGIGNEQFF
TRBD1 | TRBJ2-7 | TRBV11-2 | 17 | TGTGCCAGCAGCTTAAAAACAGGGGGCTTTCAATCCTACGAGCAGTACTTC | CASSLKTGGFQSYEQYF
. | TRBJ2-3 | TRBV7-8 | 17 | TGTGCCAGCAGCGGCCGAGTGGGCGGGGGCGCCACAGATACGCAGTATTTT | CASSGRVGGGATDTQYF
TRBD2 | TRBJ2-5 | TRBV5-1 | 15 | TGCGCCAGCAGCTTGGTAACGCGGGGGGACGAGACCCAGTACTTC | CASSLVTRGDETQYF
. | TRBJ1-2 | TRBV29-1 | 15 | TGCAGCGTAACCCCCTTGGACAGTAAGAGTTATGGCTACACCTTC | CSVTPLDSKSYGYTF
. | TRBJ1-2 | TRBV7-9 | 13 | TGTGCCAGCAGCCTTGGACAGAGCTATGGCTACACCTTC | CASSLGQSYGYTF